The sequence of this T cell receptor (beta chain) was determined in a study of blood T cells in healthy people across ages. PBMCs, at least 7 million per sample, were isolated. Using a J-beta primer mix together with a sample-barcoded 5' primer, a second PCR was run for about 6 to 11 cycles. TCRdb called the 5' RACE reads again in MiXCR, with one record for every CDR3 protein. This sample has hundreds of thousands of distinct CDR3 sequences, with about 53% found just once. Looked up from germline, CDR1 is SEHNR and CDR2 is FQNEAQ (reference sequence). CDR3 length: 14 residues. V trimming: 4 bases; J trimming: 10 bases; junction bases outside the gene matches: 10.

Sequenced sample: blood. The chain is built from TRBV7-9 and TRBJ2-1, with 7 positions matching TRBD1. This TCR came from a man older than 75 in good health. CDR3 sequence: CASSSQTGRLEQFF. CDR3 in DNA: TGTGCCAGCAGCTCCCAGACAGGGCGGTTGGAGCAGTTCTTC.